This is a list of T cell receptor beta chains from one sample in a study of spatial heterogeneity in lung cancer. MiXCR, run by TCRdb on the 5' RACE reads, gives a single entry per CDR3 protein. The sample lists approximately 94,000 distinct CDR3 sequences; 3.5% to 5% were seen once. Source: lung tumor tissue, taken at surgery. These receptors originate from a male donor with early-stage non-small cell lung cancer. Each CDR3 is given with its conserved first and last residue. A D gene is named only where the DNA matches it firmly. Expanded clones get a size class; other rows say once, few or many, or leave the size out.

V: TRBV6-2/TRBV6-3; size: many; D: .; J: TRBJ1-4; CDR3: CASSRGTLGEKLFF; DNA: TGTGCCAGCAGTCGTGGGACACTTGGTGAAAAACTGTTTTTT
V: TRBV6-5; size: .; D: .; J: TRBJ2-2; CDR3: CASRRRGSGELFF; DNA: TGTGCCAGCAGACGCCGGGGTTCCGGGGAGCTGTTTTTT
V: TRBV6-5; size: many; D: .; J: TRBJ2-2; CDR3: CASSPQRWTAANTGELFF; DNA: TGTGCCAGCAGTCCTCAAAGATGGACGGCCGCGAACACCGGGGAGCTGTTTTTT
V: TRBV12-3/TRBV12-4; size: many; D: .; J: TRBJ2-2; CDR3: CASRDVRQRSAGELFF; DNA: TGTGCCAGCAGAGACGTCAGACAGAGGTCGGCCGGGGAGCTGTTTTTT
V: TRBV11-2; size: many; D: TRBD2; J: TRBJ2-1; CDR3: CASSYPGIGSGRANLLRNEQFF; DNA: TGTGCCAGCAGCTACCCGGGGATTGGTAGCGGGAGGGCCAATCTCCTACGCAATGAGCAGTTCTTC
V: TRBV6-1; size: .; D: TRBD1; J: TRBJ2-7; CDR3: CASPGETGSYEQYF; DNA: TGTGCCAGCCCAGGTGAGACAGGGAGCTACGAGCAGTACTTC
V: TRBV12-3/TRBV12-4; size: many; D: .; J: TRBJ1-1; CDR3: CASSRGATTEAFF; DNA: TGTGCCAGCAGTCGCGGGGCTACAACTGAAGCTTTCTTT
V: TRBV27; size: .; D: .; J: TRBJ2-2; CDR3: CASSLKGANTGELFF; DNA: TGTGCCAGCAGTTTGAAGGGGGCGAACACCGGGGAGCTGTTTTTT
V: TRBV20-1; size: many; D: .; J: TRBJ2-5; CDR3: CSARREETQYF; DNA: TGCAGTGCTAGACGGGAAGAGACCCAGTACTTC
V: TRBV28; size: many; D: .; J: TRBJ2-3; CDR3: CASSYLLRSTDTQYF; DNA: TGTGCCAGCAGTTACCTCCTTAGAAGCACAGATACGCAGTATTTT
V: TRBV11-2; size: many; D: TRBD1; J: TRBJ2-5; CDR3: CASSVDRAETQYF; DNA: TGTGCCAGCAGCGTAGACAGGGCAGAGACCCAGTACTTC
V: TRBV20-1; size: many; D: .; J: TRBJ1-1; CDR3: CSASGGRAEGEAFF; DNA: TGCAGTGCTAGTGGGGGCAGGGCGGAGGGTGAAGCTTTCTTT
V: TRBV6-6; size: many; D: .; J: TRBJ1-6; CDR3: CASSHGAYNSPLHF; DNA: TGTGCCAGCAGTCACGGGGCCTATAATTCACCCCTCCACTTT
V: TRBV11-2; size: many; D: .; J: TRBJ2-7; CDR3: CASSSPTWSSYEQYF; DNA: TGTGCCAGCAGCTCCCCGACTTGGAGCTCCTACGAGCAGTACTTC
V: TRBV20-1; size: few; D: .; J: TRBJ2-1; CDR3: CSAIQLVISYNEQFF; DNA: TGCAGTGCAATCCAACTCGTTATCTCCTACAATGAGCAGTTCTTC
V: TRBV4-1; size: few; D: TRBD1; J: TRBJ2-7; CDR3: CASSQSKGTGFYEQYF; DNA: TGCGCCAGCAGCCAATCAAAAGGGACAGGTTTCTACGAGCAGTACTTC
V: TRBV20-1; size: few; D: .; J: TRBJ1-2; CDR3: CSARDSDGRRSEYGYTF; DNA: TGCAGTGCTAGAGATTCTGATGGACGCCGGTCGGAATATGGCTACACCTTC
V: TRBV20-1; size: many; D: .; J: TRBJ1-3; CDR3: CSARVGGQGNTIYF; DNA: TGCAGTGCTAGAGTGGGCGGGCAGGGAAACACCATATATTTT
V: TRBV10-2; size: many; D: .; J: TRBJ2-5; CDR3: CASSESWLSGQETQYF; DNA: TGCGCCAGCAGTGAGTCCTGGCTTAGCGGACAAGAGACCCAGTACTTC
V: TRBV27; size: many; D: .; J: TRBJ2-5; CDR3: CASSLRSSAEETQYF; DNA: TGTGCCAGCAGTTTGCGAAGTAGCGCAGAAGAGACCCAGTACTTC
V: TRBV7-9; size: many; D: TRBD1; J: TRBJ2-1; CDR3: CASSRMTGGDHNEQFF; DNA: TGTGCCAGCAGCAGGATGACAGGGGGCGACCACAATGAGCAGTTCTTC
V: TRBV2; size: many; D: .; J: TRBJ1-3; CDR3: CAKLTGNTIYF; DNA: TGTGCGAAACTCACTGGAAACACCATATATTTT
V: TRBV21-1; size: many; D: .; J: TRBJ2-7; CDR3: CASSKPHIHSPWEYF; DNA: TGTGCCAGCAGCAAACCCCATATACACTCCCCCTGGGAGTACTTC
V: TRBV5-1; size: many; D: .; J: TRBJ2-7; CDR3: CASSSSANWDEQYF; DNA: TGCGCCAGCAGCTCCTCCGCAAACTGGGACGAGCAGTACTTC
V: TRBV20-1; size: many; D: .; J: TRBJ2-3; CDR3: CSARVTGRMADTQYF; DNA: TGCAGTGCTAGAGTCACAGGGCGAATGGCAGATACGCAGTATTTT
V: TRBV9; size: many; D: TRBD2; J: TRBJ2-1; CDR3: CASSVLAGPNEQFF; DNA: TGTGCCAGCAGCGTGCTAGCGGGTCCCAATGAGCAGTTCTTC
V: TRBV5-1; size: many; D: .; J: TRBJ1-2; CDR3: CASSLAGTPSGYTF; DNA: TGCGCCAGCAGCTTGGCCGGGACACCCTCTGGCTACACCTTC
V: TRBV7-8; size: many; D: TRBD2; J: TRBJ2-3; CDR3: CASSRTSGGDTQYF; DNA: TGTGCCAGCAGCCGGACTAGCGGGGGAGATACGCAGTATTTT
V: TRBV4-1; size: many; D: .; J: TRBJ2-7; CDR3: CASSQEPVSYEQYF; DNA: TGCGCCAGCAGCCAAGAACCTGTCTCCTACGAGCAGTACTTC
V: TRBV6-6; size: many; D: TRBD2; J: TRBJ2-1; CDR3: CASSLGSGSRNEQFF; DNA: TGTGCCAGCAGCCTGGGGAGCGGGAGTCGAAATGAGCAGTTCTTC
V: TRBV3-1; size: many; D: .; J: TRBJ1-1; CDR3: CASSQVSNTEAFF; DNA: TGTGCCAGCAGCCAAGTGTCGAACACTGAAGCTTTCTTT
V: TRBV29-1; size: many; D: .; J: TRBJ2-1; CDR3: CSVEDPGQGYNEQFF; DNA: TGCAGCGTTGAAGATCCGGGCCAAGGGTACAATGAGCAGTTCTTC
V: TRBV7-6; size: many; D: .; J: TRBJ1-3; CDR3: CASSIQQAGSGNTIYF; DNA: TGTGCCAGCAGCATCCAACAAGCTGGCTCTGGAAACACCATATATTTT
V: TRBV20-1; size: many; D: .; J: TRBJ1-2; CDR3: CRYRGRLFFGYTF; DNA: .
V: TRBV13; size: many; D: .; J: TRBJ1-2; CDR3: CASSLWGGLGHTF; DNA: TGTGCCAGCAGCTTATGGGGAGGACTCGGACACACCTTC
V: TRBV20-1; size: .; D: .; J: TRBJ2-7; CDR3: CSAREGGGPYEQYF; DNA: TGCAGTGCTAGAGAGGGGGGAGGACCCTACGAGCAGTACTTC
V: TRBV28; size: .; D: .; J: TRBJ2-7; CDR3: CASSFHTISYEQYF; DNA: TGTGCCAGCAGTTTCCACACCATTTCTTACGAGCAGTACTTC
V: TRBV7-9; size: few; D: TRBD1; J: TRBJ1-2; CDR3: CASSLVSTTGTAKANYGYTF; DNA: TGTGCCAGCAGCTTAGTCTCTACCACCGGGACAGCAAAAGCTAACTATGGCTACACCTTC
V: TRBV28; size: many; D: .; J: TRBJ2-7; CDR3: CASSKVRGVIHEQYF; DNA: TGTGCCAGCAGCAAGGTGAGGGGAGTGATCCACGAGCAGTACTTC
V: TRBV11-2; size: many; D: TRBD2; J: TRBJ2-1; CDR3: CASSLEVGRGPYNEQFF; DNA: TGTGCCAGCAGCTTAGAAGTAGGGAGGGGCCCCTACAATGAGCAGTTCTTC
V: TRBV2; size: many; D: .; J: TRBJ2-7; CDR3: CASSLLYEQYF; DNA: TGTGCCAGCAGTCTACTCTACGAGCAGTACTTC
V: TRBV20-1; size: many; D: TRBD2; J: TRBJ2-7; CDR3: CSARDGGTTTYEQYF; DNA: TGCAGTGCTAGAGATGGTGGGACTACCACCTACGAGCAGTACTTC
V: TRBV12-3/TRBV12-4; size: many; D: TRBD2; J: TRBJ2-3; CDR3: CASSFGLAGGLTDTQYF; DNA: TGTGCCAGCAGTTTCGGACTAGCGGGAGGGTTGACAGATACGCAGTATTTT
V: TRBV12-3/TRBV12-4; size: few; D: TRBD2; J: TRBJ2-3; CDR3: CASTETSGRALDTQYF; DNA: TGTGCCAGCACCGAGACTAGCGGGAGGGCCTTAGATACGCAGTATTTT
V: TRBV3-1; size: many; D: .; J: TRBJ2-5; CDR3: CASSRLQETQYF; DNA: TGTGCCAGCAGCCGACTACAAGAGACCCAGTACTTC
V: TRBV18; size: many; D: .; J: TRBJ1-1; CDR3: CASSPPRTPTEAFF; DNA: TGTGCCAGCTCACCACCGAGGACCCCTACTGAAGCTTTCTTT
V: TRBV27; size: many; D: TRBD2; J: TRBJ2-1; CDR3: CASSRLGSGRGNNEQFF; DNA: TGTGCCAGCAGTAGGCTCGGTAGCGGGAGGGGCAACAATGAGCAGTTCTTC
V: TRBV7-8; size: few; D: .; J: TRBJ2-1; CDR3: CASSYRLQKQFF; DNA: TGTGCCAGCAGCTACCGACTCCAAAAGCAGTTCTTC
V: TRBV29-1; size: many; D: .; J: TRBJ2-3; CDR3: CSVEAQGTDTQYF; DNA: TGCAGCGTTGAAGCCCAGGGGACAGATACGCAGTATTTT
V: TRBV5-1; size: many; D: TRBD1; J: TRBJ1-1; CDR3: CASSWGDRANTEAFF; DNA: TGCGCCAGCAGCTGGGGGGACAGGGCCAACACTGAAGCTTTCTTT
V: TRBV30; size: few; D: .; J: TRBJ2-1; CDR3: CAWSVVAAYNEQFF; DNA: TGTGCCTGGAGTGTGGTAGCAGCCTACAATGAGCAGTTCTTC
V: TRBV20-1; size: many; D: .; J: TRBJ2-4; CDR3: CSASPHFLVKNIQYF; DNA: TGCAGTGCTAGTCCCCACTTTTTAGTGAAAAACATTCAGTACTTC
V: TRBV6-1; size: many; D: TRBD1; J: TRBJ1-2; CDR3: CASKTPTGDGYTF; DNA: TGTGCCAGCAAAACTCCTACAGGGGATGGCTACACCTTC
V: TRBV5-1; size: many; D: .; J: TRBJ2-7; CDR3: CASSLAPGFYEQYF; DNA: TGCGCCAGCAGCTTGGCCCCAGGATTTTACGAGCAGTACTTC
V: TRBV18; size: many; D: .; J: TRBJ1-1; CDR3: CANSNSQGGGTEAFF; DNA: TGTGCCAACTCAAACTCCCAGGGCGGGGGCACTGAAGCTTTCTTT
V: TRBV28; size: many; D: .; J: TRBJ1-5; CDR3: CASSLRLYGQPQHF; DNA: TGTGCCAGCAGTTTGCGGCTATACGGCCAGCCCCAGCATTTT